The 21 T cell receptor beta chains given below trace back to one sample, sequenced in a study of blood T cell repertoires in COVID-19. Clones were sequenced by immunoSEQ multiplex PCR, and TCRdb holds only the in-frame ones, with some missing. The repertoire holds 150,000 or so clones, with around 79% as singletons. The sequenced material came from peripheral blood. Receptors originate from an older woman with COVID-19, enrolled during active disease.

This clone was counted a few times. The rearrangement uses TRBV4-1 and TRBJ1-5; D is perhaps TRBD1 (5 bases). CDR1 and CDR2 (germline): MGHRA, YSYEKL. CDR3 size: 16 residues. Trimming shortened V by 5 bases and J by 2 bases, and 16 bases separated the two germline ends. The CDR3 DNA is TGCGCCAGCAGCTCAACCCCGGGGGGGGGCAATCAGCCCCAGCATTTT. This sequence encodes CASSSTPGGGNQPQHF.

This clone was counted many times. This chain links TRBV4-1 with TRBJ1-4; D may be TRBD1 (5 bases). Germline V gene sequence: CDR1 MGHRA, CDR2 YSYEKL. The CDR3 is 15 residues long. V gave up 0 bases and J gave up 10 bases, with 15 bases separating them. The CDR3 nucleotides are TGCGCCAGCAGCCAAGATATGAGGGGAGGGAGAAAACTGTTTTTT. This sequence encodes CASSQDMRGGRKLFF.

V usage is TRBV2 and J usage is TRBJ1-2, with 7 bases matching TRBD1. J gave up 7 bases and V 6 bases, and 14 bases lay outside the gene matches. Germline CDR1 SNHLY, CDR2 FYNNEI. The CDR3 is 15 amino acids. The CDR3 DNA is TGTGCCAGCAGGGCCGACAGGGTAGGGAGTGGTGGCTACACCTTC. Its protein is CASRADRVGSGGYTF.

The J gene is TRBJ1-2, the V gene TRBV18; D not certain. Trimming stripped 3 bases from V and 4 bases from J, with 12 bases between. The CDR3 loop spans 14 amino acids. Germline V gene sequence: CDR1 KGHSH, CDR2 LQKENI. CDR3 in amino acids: CASSPGGDFYGYTF. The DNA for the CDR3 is TGTGCCAGCTCACCGGGCGGGGATTTCTATGGCTACACCTTC. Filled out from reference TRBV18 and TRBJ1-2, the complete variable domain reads NAGVMQNPRHLVRRRGQEARLRCSPMKGHSHVYWYRQLPEEGLKFMVYLQKENIIDESGMPKERFSAEFPKEGPSILRIQQVVRGDSAAYFCASSPGGDFYGYTFGSGTRLTVV.

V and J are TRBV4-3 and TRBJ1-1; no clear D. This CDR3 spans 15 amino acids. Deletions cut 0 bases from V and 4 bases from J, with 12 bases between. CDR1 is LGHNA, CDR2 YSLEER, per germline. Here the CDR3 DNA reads TGCGCCAGCAGCCAAGATACTATTTTCGGCACTGAAGCTTTCTTT. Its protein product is CASSQDTIFGTEAFF.

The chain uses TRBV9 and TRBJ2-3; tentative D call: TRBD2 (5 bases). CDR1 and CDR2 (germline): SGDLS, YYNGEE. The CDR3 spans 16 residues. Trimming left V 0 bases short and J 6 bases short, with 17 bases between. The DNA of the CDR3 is TGTGCCAGCAGCGTAGCCGGAGGAAAATGGGTCGATACGCAGTATTTT. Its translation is CASSVAGGKWVDTQYF. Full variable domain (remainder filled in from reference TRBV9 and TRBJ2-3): DSGVTQTPKHLITATGQRVTLRCSPRSGDLSVYWYQQSLDQGLQFLIQYYNGEERAKGNILERFSAQQFPDLHSELNLSSLELGDSALYFCASSVAGGKWVDTQYFGPGTRLTVL.

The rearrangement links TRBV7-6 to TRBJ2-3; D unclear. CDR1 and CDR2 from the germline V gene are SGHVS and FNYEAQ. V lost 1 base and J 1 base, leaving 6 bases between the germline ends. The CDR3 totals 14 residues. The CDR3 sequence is CASSLVAGTDTQYF. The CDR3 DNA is TGTGCCAGCAGCTTAGTGGCCGGCACAGATACGCAGTATTTT.

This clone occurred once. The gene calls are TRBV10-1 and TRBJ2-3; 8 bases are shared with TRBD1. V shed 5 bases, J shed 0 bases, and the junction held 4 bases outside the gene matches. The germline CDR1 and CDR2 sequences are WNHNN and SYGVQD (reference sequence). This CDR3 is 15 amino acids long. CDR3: CASSSGGPSTDTQYF. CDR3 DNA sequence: TGCGCCAGCAGTTCAGGGGGCCCAAGCACAGATACGCAGTATTTT.

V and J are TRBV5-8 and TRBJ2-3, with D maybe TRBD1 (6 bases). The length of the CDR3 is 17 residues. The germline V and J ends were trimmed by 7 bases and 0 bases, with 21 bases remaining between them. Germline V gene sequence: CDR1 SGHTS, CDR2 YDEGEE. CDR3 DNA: TGTGCCAGCTCGGCGACAGGTATCGGAACTAGCACAGATACGCAGTATTTT. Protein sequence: CASSATGIGTSTDTQYF.

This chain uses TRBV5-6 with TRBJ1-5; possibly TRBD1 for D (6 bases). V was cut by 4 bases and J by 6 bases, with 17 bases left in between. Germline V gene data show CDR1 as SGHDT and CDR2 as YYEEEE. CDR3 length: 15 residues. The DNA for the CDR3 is TGTGCCAGCAGCAAACAGGGTGTCGCGGGTCAGCCCCAGCATTTT. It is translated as CASSKQGVAGQPQHF.

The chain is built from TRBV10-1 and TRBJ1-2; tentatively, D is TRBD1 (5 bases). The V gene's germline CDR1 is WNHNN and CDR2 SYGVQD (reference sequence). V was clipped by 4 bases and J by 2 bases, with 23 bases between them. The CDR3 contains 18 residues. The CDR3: CASSVSCPNSTANYGYTF. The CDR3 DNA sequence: TGCGCCAGCAGTGTGTCTTGTCCCAATTCGACAGCAAACTATGGCTACACCTTC.

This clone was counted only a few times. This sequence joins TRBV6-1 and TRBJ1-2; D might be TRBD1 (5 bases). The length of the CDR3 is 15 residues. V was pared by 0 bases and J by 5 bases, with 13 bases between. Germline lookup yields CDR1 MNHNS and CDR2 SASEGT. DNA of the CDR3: TGTGCCAGCAGTGAAGCGGCCGCAGGGTTGTATGGCTACACCTTC. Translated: CASSEAAAGLYGYTF.

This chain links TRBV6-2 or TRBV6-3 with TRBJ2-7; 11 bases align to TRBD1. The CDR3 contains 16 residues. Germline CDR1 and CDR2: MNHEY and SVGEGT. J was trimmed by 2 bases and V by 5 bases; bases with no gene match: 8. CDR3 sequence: CASSPLGTGGTYEQYF. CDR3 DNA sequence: TGTGCCAGCAGTCCCCTTGGGACAGGGGGAACCTACGAGCAGTACTTC.

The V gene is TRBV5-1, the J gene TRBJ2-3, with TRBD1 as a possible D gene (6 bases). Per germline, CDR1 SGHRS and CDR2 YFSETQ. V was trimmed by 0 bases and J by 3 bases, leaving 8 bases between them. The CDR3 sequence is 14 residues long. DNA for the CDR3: TGCGCCAGCAGCTTGGGACAGGATACAGATACGCAGTATTTT. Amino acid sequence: CASSLGQDTDTQYF. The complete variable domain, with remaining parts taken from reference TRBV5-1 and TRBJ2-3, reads KAGVTQTPRYLIKTRGQQVTLSCSPISGHRSVSWYQQTPGQGLQFLFEYFSETQRNKGNFPGRFSGRQFSNSRSEMNVSTLELGDSALYLCASSLGQDTDTQYFGPGTRLTVL.

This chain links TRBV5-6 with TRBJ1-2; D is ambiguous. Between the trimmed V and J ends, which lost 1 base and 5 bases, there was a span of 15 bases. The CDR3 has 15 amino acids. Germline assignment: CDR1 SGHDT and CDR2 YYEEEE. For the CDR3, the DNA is TGTGCCAGCAGCTTGTTGGGAGTGGCGGGGTATGGCTACACCTTC. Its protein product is CASSLLGVAGYGYTF.

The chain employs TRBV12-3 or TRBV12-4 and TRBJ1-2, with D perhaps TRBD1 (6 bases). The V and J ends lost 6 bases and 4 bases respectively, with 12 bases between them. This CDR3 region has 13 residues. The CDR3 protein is CASSQGSGYGYTF. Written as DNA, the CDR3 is TGTGCCAGCAGCCAGGGGTCCGGCTATGGCTACACCTTC.

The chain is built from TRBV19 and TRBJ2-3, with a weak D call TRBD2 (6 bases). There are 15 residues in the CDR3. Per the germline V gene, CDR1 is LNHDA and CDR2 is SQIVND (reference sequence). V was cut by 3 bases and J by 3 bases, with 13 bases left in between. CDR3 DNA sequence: TGTGCCAGTAGTATCGCGGGGCGCGGGACAGATACGCAGTATTTT. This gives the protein CASSIAGRGTDTQYF.

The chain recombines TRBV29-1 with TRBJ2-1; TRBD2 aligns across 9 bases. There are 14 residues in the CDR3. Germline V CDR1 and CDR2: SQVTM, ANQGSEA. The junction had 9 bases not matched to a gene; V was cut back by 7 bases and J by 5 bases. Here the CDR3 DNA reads TGCAGCGCGGCTAGCGGGGAAAGGAACAATGAGCAGTTCTTC. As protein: CSAASGERNNEQFF.

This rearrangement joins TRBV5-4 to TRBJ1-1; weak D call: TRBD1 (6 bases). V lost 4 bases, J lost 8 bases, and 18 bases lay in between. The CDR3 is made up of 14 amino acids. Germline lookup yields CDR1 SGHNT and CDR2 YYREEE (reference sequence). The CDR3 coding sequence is TGTGCCAGCAGCGCAGGGGTTGGGGGCTGGGAAGCTTTCTTT. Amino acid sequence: CASSAGVGGWEAFF.

This CDR3 reads CASKARGNTEAFF. CDR3 coding DNA: TGTGCCAGCAAGGCCAGGGGAAACACTGAAGCTTTCTTT. The chain joins TRBV2 to TRBJ1-1; tentatively, D is TRBD1 (6 bases). Germline lookup yields CDR1 SNHLY and CDR2 FYNNEI. CDR3 length: 13 amino acids. The V gene lost 7 bases and the J gene lost 2 bases, with 11 bases spanning the gap.

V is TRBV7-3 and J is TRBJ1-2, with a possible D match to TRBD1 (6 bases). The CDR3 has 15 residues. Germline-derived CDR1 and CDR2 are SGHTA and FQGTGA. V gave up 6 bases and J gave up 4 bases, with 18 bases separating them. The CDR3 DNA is TGTGCCAGCAGGATAACAGGGAGCCCTACCTATGGCTACACCTTC. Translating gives CASRITGSPTYGYTF.